Presented here are 25 T cell receptor beta chains from one specimen sequenced in a study of blood T cell repertoires in COVID-19. Profiled with immunoSEQ multiplex PCR; TCRdb holds only in-frame clones, not every one. Of about 190,000 clones in the sample, roughly four fifths were seen once. Sequencing was carried out using peripheral blood. All receptors come from a woman in her thirties or forties with acute or convalescent COVID-19.

The CDR3 sequence: CSSLAGSSYNEQFF. The CDR3 region has the DNA TGCAGCTCTTTAGCGGGCAGCTCCTACAATGAGCAGTTCTTC. The rearrangement uses TRBV29-1 and TRBJ2-1; 7 positions match TRBD2. V gave up 8 bases and J gave up 0 bases; unmatched junction bases: 7. This CDR3 contains 14 residues. Germline assignment: CDR1 SQVTM and CDR2 ANQGSEA.

The rearrangement uses TRBV2 and TRBJ1-6; the D gene is possibly TRBD1 (5 bases). Germline V gene data show CDR1 as SNHLY and CDR2 as FYNNEI. V dropped 7 bases and J dropped 7 bases, with 14 bases sitting between them. The CDR3 has 14 residues. As DNA, the CDR3 is TGTGCCAGCACCCGGGGGGGTGAAAATTCACCCCTCCACTTT. Translation: CASTRGGENSPLHF.

Regarding this clone: Other nucleotide sequences from this sample produce the same CDR3. This sequence joins TRBV30 and TRBJ2-7; D may be TRBD1 (6 bases). The V gene lost 3 bases and the J gene lost 1 base, with 7 bases spanning the gap. CDR1 is GTSNPN and CDR2 is SVGIG in the germline V gene (reference sequence). This CDR3 region has 12 residues. The CDR3 nucleotides read TGTGCCTGGAGAGGGGGTTCCTACGAGCAGTACTTC. This gives the protein CAWRGGSYEQYF.

The V call is TRBV6-5, the J call TRBJ2-3, with D unclear. The length of the CDR3 is 15 residues. V lost 1 base, J lost 0 bases, and 8 bases lay in between. Germline values: CDR1 MNHEY, CDR2 SVGAGI. CDR3 loop: CASSYFSPSTDTQYF. The CDR3 DNA reads as TGTGCCAGCAGTTACTTTTCCCCTAGCACAGATACGCAGTATTTT.

The chain has TRBV6-5 and TRBJ2-7; a possible D gene is TRBD2 (5 bases). CDR1 and CDR2 (germline): MNHEY, SVGAGI. Trimming removed 4 bases at V and 0 bases at J, with 7 bases between. The CDR3 totals 13 residues. This chain's CDR3 is CASSLLGSYEQYF. The CDR3 nucleotides are TGTGCCAGCAGTTTACTAGGCTCCTACGAGCAGTACTTC.

CDR3 amino acids: CASSDREYYGYTF. DNA of the CDR3: TGTGCCAGCAGTGACAGGGAATATTATGGCTACACCTTC. V usage is TRBV28 and J usage is TRBJ1-2, with TRBD1 identical over 7 bases. Germline CDR1 MDHEN, CDR2 SYDVKM. V dropped 5 bases and J dropped 5; count of bases not matched to a gene: 5. The CDR3 covers 13 residues.

The chain's CDR3 is CASRPSDYNEQFF. The CDR3 DNA sequence: TGTGCCAGCAGGCCTAGCGATTACAATGAGCAGTTCTTC. The chain is built from TRBV9 and TRBJ2-1; maybe TRBD2 (6 bases). The CDR3 spans 13 residues. Germline V gene sequence: CDR1 SGDLS, CDR2 YYNGEE. V was shortened by 5 bases and J by 4 bases, with 10 bases between the two germline ends.

The chain couples TRBV18 to TRBJ1-2, with 8 nucleotides matching TRBD1. The CDR3 is 15 amino acids. Losses at the gene ends were 2 bases for V and 7 bases for J; bases not matched to a gene: 9. Germline V CDR1 and CDR2: KGHSH, LQKENI. This CDR3 is CASSPGRTGTGGYTF. CDR3 nucleotide sequence: TGTGCCAGCTCACCAGGTCGGACAGGGACAGGTGGCTACACCTTC.

The V call is TRBV28, the J call TRBJ1-2; 7 bases are a match to TRBD1. Unmatched junction bases numbered 13, after V lost 4 bases and J lost 8 bases. The germline CDR1 and CDR2 sequences are MDHEN and SYDVKM. This CDR3 region has 15 residues. The CDR3 DNA reads as TGTGCCAGCAGTTACCTCCTCGGAGGGGGCGAAGGCTACACCTTC. Translation: CASSYLLGGGEGYTF.

This clone was seen more than once but under ten times. The genes are TRBV30 and TRBJ1-2; D might be TRBD1 (5 bases). The CDR3 is 18 amino acids. V lost 2 bases and J 2 bases, leaving 24 bases between the germline ends. The germline V gene has CDR1 GTSNPN and CDR2 SVGIG (reference sequence). The CDR3 spells CAWSSIRTRSGKNYGYTF. The CDR3 nucleotides are TGTGCCTGGAGTTCTATACGAACCCGTTCAGGGAAGAACTATGGCTACACCTTC.

This clone has ten or more counts. The rearrangement joins TRBV25-1 to TRBJ1-5, with D perhaps TRBD1 (5 bases). The germline CDR1 and CDR2 sequences are MGHDK and SYGVNS. With 5 bases removed from V and 2 bases from J, the gap between germline ends came to 7 bases. The length of the CDR3 is 13 residues. This CDR3 is CASSWGGNQPQHF. The CDR3 DNA is TGTGCCAGCAGTTGGGGGGGCAATCAGCCCCAGCATTTT.

V usage is TRBV27 and J usage is TRBJ2-1; a weak D match, TRBD1 (5 bases). CDR1 is MNHEY and CDR2 is SMNVEV in the germline V gene (reference sequence). The CDR3 consists of 15 residues. V was clipped by 5 bases and J by 1 base, with 12 bases between them. The CDR3, as DNA: TGTGCCAGCAGTCCTGGGGCTTCGTCCTACAATGAGCAGTTCTTC. Its protein product is CASSPGASSYNEQFF.

The chain is built from TRBV11-2 and TRBJ2-7; 8 nucleotides line up with TRBD1. The J segment lost 5 bases and the V segment lost 5 bases, leaving 2 bases of the junction unmatched. This CDR3 region has 12 residues. The germline V gene has CDR1 SGHAT and CDR2 FQNNGV. DNA for the CDR3: TGTGCCAGCAGCCGGACAGGGAACGAGCAGTACTTC. Residues: CASSRTGNEQYF. Based on the CDR3 plus reference TRBV11-2 and TRBJ2-7, the full variable domain is EAGVAQSPRYKIIEKRQSVAFWCNPISGHATLYWYQQILGQGPKLLIQFQNNGVVDDSQLPKDRFSAERLKGVDSTLKIQPAKLEDSAVYLCASSRTGNEQYFGPGTRLTVT.

The CDR3 reads CASSFGGDRSYEQYF. The CDR3 coding sequence is TGTGCCAGCAGCTTCGGGGGAGATAGGTCCTACGAGCAGTACTTC. The chain links TRBV5-4 to TRBJ2-7, with D possibly matching TRBD2 (6 bases). Germline CDR1 SGHNT, CDR2 YYREEE (reference sequence). This CDR3 comprises 15 residues. The V gene lost 2 bases and the J gene lost 1 base, with 13 bases spanning the gap.

The chain joins TRBV19 to TRBJ2-7; D might be TRBD1 (7 bases). CDR3 length equals 14 residues. V was pared by 6 bases and J by 1 base, with 13 bases between. Germline V lookup: CDR1 LNHDA, CDR2 SQIVND (reference sequence). CDR3 DNA sequence: TGTGCCAGTAGGACCCAGGGGGGATCCTACGAGCAGTACTTC. This gives the protein CASRTQGGSYEQYF.

This clone has more than one count but fewer than ten. The J gene is TRBJ1-1, the V gene TRBV12-3 or TRBV12-4; D gene ambiguous. This CDR3 is 13 amino acids long. Deletions cut 1 base from V and 6 bases from J, with 9 bases between. The CDR3 region is CASSLGPGSEAFF. In DNA form, the CDR3 reads TGTGCCAGCAGTTTAGGACCGGGGTCTGAAGCTTTCTTT.

The V gene is TRBV27, the J gene TRBJ2-1; 16 bases align to TRBD2. The V gene end was trimmed by 8 bases and the J gene end by 3 bases; junction bases not matched to a gene: 10. This CDR3 contains 18 residues. Germline CDR1 MNHEY, CDR2 SMNVEV (reference sequence). CDR3 bases: TGTGCCAGCCGCGCCCTGGGACTAGCGGGGGGGCTCTACAATGAGCAGTTCTTC. It translates to CASRALGLAGGLYNEQFF.

In DNA form, the CDR3 reads TGCGCCAGCAGCTTGGCCATGGCGGGATCGAACTACGAGCAGTACTTC. This translates into CASSLAMAGSNYEQYF. The chain combines TRBV5-1 with TRBJ2-7, with TRBD2 as a possible D gene (6 bases). Trimming shortened V by 0 bases and J by 3 bases, and 16 bases separated the two germline ends. In germline, CDR1 is SGHRS, CDR2 YFSETQ. The CDR3 consists of 16 residues.

This clone appeared a single time. This CDR3 reads CASSPNRGKDSGYTF. The CDR3 region has the DNA TGTGCCAGTAGTCCAAACAGGGGTAAAGACAGTGGCTACACCTTC. The chain uses TRBV19 and TRBJ1-2, with TRBD1 identical over 7 bases. In germline, CDR1 is LNHDA, CDR2 SQIVND (reference sequence). V gave up 5 bases and J gave up 7 bases; unmatched junction bases: 13. The CDR3 loop spans 15 amino acids.

The rearrangement joins TRBV15 to TRBJ1-6, with no clear D. Germline V lookup: CDR1 LNHNV, CDR2 YYDKDF (reference sequence). The CDR3 length is 14 residues. Trimming took off 5 bases at V and 6 bases at J, with 11 bases between the two ends. CDR3 sequence reads: CATSSYLTNSPLHF. In nucleotides, the CDR3 is TGTGCCACCAGCTCCTACTTAACTAATTCACCCCTCCACTTT.

This clone was picked up one time. The CDR3 nucleotides are TGTGCCAGCAGCTTAGTCCAGGAACACGCCGGGGAGCTGTTTTTT. It translates to CASSLVQEHAGELFF. The V call is TRBV7-2, the J call TRBJ2-2; the D is unclear. The CDR3 loop spans 15 amino acids. Germline V gene data show CDR1 as SGHTA and CDR2 as FQGNSA. Trimming removed 1 base at V and 6 bases at J, with 12 bases between.

The V call is TRBV10-3, the J call TRBJ2-2; 9 nucleotides line up with TRBD2. The V gene end was trimmed by 4 bases and the J gene end by 7 bases; junction bases not matched to a gene: 10. The CDR3 extends over 16 amino acids. The germline CDR1 and CDR2 sequences are ENHRY and SYGVKD. As DNA, the CDR3 is TGTGCCATCAGTGGAAGGCGCGGGGGGGCAGGCGGGGAGCTGTTTTTT. The encoded protein is CAISGRRGGAGGELFF.

The chain is built from TRBV6-4 and TRBJ1-5; 9 bases align to TRBD1. Trimming removed 0 bases from V and 4 bases from J; junction bases left unmatched: 4. This CDR3 is 16 amino acids long. The germline V gene encodes CDR1 MRHNA and CDR2 SNTAGT. CDR3 sequence: CASSDSRQGVNQPQHF. CDR3 bases: TGTGCCAGCAGTGACTCCCGACAGGGGGTGAATCAGCCCCAGCATTTT.

In the case of this clone: A junction boundary mismatches the germline segment, possibly from a read error. This chain connects TRBV7-8 to TRBJ1-5; 9 bases are a match to TRBD1. CDR3 length: 15 amino acids. From germline, CDR1 is SGHVS and CDR2 FQNEAQ. For the CDR3, the DNA is TGTGCCAGCAGCCTAGCGGGACAGGGAAGTCAGCCCCAGCATTTT. Residues: CASSLAGQGSQPQHF.

This clone was observed at least ten times. This chain joins TRBV6-6 and TRBJ1-5, with 9 nucleotides matching TRBD1. The germline gives CDR1 MNHNY, CDR2 SVGAGI (reference sequence). With 6 bases clipped from V and 7 bases from J, the junction kept 4 bases outside the gene matches. The CDR3 covers 13 residues. As DNA, the CDR3 is TGTGCCAGCAGCCCGGACAGGGGCCAGCCCCAGCATTTT. Protein product: CASSPDRGQPQHF.